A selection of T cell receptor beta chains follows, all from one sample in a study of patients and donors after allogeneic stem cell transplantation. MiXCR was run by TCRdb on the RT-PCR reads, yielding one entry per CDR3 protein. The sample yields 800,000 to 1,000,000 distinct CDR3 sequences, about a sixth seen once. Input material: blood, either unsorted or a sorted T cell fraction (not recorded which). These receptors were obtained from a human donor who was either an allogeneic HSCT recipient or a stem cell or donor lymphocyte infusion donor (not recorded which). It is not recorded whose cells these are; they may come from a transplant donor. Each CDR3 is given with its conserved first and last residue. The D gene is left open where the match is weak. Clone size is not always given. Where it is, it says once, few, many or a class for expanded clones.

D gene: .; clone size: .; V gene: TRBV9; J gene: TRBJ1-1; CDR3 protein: CASSVGLGRNTEAFF; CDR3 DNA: TGTGCCAGCAGCGTAGGTTTGGGGCGGAACACTGAAGCTTTCTTT
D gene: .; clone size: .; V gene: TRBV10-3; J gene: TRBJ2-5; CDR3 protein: CAISEGGSSFYEETQYF; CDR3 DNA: TGTGCCATCAGTGAGGGGGGCAGTAGTTTCTACGAGGAGACCCAGTACTTC
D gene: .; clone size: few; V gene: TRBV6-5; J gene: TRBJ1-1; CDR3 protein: CASSYGQNLNTEAFF; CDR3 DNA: TGTGCCAGCAGTTACGGGCAGAACTTGAACACTGAAGCTTTCTTT
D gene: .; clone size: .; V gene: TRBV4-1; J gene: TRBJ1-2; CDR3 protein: CASSHPQGGNYGYTF; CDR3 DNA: TGCGCCAGCAGCCACCCCCAAGGAGGGAACTATGGCTACACCTTC
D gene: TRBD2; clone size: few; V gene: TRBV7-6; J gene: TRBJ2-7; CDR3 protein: CASSSGTSGGVSYEQYF; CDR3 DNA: TGTGCCAGCAGCTCTGGGACTAGCGGGGGGGTATCCTACGAGCAGTACTTC
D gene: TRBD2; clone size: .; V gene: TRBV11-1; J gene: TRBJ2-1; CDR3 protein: CASSLLAGVNEQFF; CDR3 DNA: TGTGCCAGCAGCTTGCTAGCGGGGGTCAATGAGCAGTTCTTC
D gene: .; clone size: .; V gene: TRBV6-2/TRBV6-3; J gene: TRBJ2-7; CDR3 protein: CASSYSAGNYEQYF; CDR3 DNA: TGTGCCAGCAGTTACTCGGCAGGGAACTACGAGCAGTACTTC
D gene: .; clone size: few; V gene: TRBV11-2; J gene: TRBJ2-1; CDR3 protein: CASSRGRRGSYNEQFF; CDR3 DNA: TGTGCCAGCAGCCGCGGTAGGCGGGGTTCCTACAATGAGCAGTTCTTC
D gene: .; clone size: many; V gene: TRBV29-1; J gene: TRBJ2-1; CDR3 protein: CSATPTFPTVHEQFF; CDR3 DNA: TGCAGCGCTACCCCGACCTTCCCCACGGTCCATGAGCAGTTCTTC
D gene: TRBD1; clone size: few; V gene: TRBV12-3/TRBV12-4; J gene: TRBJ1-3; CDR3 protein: CASSLSGTGTGNTIYF; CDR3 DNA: TGTGCCAGCAGTTTATCCGGGACAGGGACTGGAAACACCATATATTTT
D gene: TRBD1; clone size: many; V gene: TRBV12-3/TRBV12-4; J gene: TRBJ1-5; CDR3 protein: CASSFGTGGENQPQHF; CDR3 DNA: TGTGCCAGCAGTTTCGGGACAGGGGGAGAGAATCAGCCCCAGCATTTT